The 4 T cell receptor beta chains presented below share a single source sample, sequenced in a study of T cell changes during pregnancy in multiple sclerosis. Generated by immunoSEQ multiplex PCR, the TCRdb table keeps only in-frame clones and is missing some. The sample lists around 62,000 clones; around nine tenths were seen once. Sequenced material: peripheral blood, taken in the third trimester of pregnancy. The receptors come from a female donor with multiple sclerosis, enrolled in a pregnancy study.

The V and J genes are TRBV7-8 and TRBJ2-7, with D perhaps TRBD2 (7 bases). V lost 1 base, J lost 5 bases, and 12 bases lay in between. Germline CDR1 and CDR2: SGHVS and FQNEAQ. The CDR3 totals 14 residues. The CDR3 DNA reads TGTGCCAGCAGCTTAGTGGGGGGGCTTGACGAGCAGTACTTC. This codes for CASSLVGGLDEQYF.

The chain links TRBV4-3 to TRBJ1-2, with D possibly being TRBD1 (6 bases). CDR3 size: 16 residues. From germline, CDR1 is LGHNA and CDR2 YSLEER. With 1 base removed from V and 6 bases from J, the gap between germline ends came to 18 bases. Here the CDR3 reads CASSQGAGAFSDGYTF. The DNA for the CDR3 is TGCGCCAGCAGCCAAGGGGCAGGGGCATTTAGCGATGGCTACACCTTC.

The V and J genes are TRBV6-1 and TRBJ2-7, with D possibly being TRBD2 (7 bases). V lost 7 bases and J 1 base, leaving 11 bases between the germline ends. Germline V gene sequence: CDR1 MNHNS, CDR2 SASEGT. The CDR3 is 13 residues long. The CDR3 DNA sequence: TGTGCCAGCACCGGGGGGCTTTCCTACGAGCAGTACTTC. It is translated as CASTGGLSYEQYF.

The J gene is TRBJ2-6, the V gene TRBV2; 8 bases agree with TRBD1. From germline, CDR1 is SNHLY and CDR2 FYNNEI. V dropped 7 bases and J dropped 5; count of bases not matched to a gene: 13. CDR3 length equals 17 residues. This CDR3 reads CASTDRGHLFRANVLTF. The CDR3 DNA reads TGTGCCAGCACAGACAGGGGCCACCTCTTTCGGGCCAACGTCCTGACTTTC.